The 8 T cell receptor beta chains given below trace back to one sample, sequenced in a study of T cell responses to AZD1222 COVID-19 vaccine. Sequencing was performed with immunoSEQ multiplex PCR; in TCRdb, only in-frame clones are kept and a portion is missing. The data hold 120,000 to 150,000 clones, with roughly 87% observed a single time. The sample here was peripheral blood, taken 28 days after the second AZD1222 dose. These TCRs come from an adult who received the AZD1222 COVID-19 vaccine.

This sequence joins TRBV18 and TRBJ1-2, with D maybe TRBD1 (5 bases). The germline V and J ends were trimmed by 3 bases and 2 bases, with 16 bases remaining between them. The CDR3 covers 16 residues. In germline, CDR1 is KGHSH, CDR2 LQKENI. The CDR3 here is CASSPRRGFENYGYTF. The CDR3 nucleotides read TGTGCCAGCTCACCCCGGCGGGGCTTTGAAAACTATGGCTACACCTTC.

V usage is TRBV2 and J usage is TRBJ2-5; D not resolved. Trimming took off 6 bases at V and 5 bases at J, with 13 bases between the two ends. This CDR3 spans 13 amino acids. Germline lookup yields CDR1 SNHLY and CDR2 FYNNEI. The CDR3 region has the DNA TGTGCCAGCAGAGTCGCTAGTTGGGAGACCCAGTACTTC. This gives the protein CASRVASWETQYF.

With regard to this clone: The junction does not match germline at one end; this may be a read error. This chain connects TRBV29-1 to TRBJ2-7; 10 bases align to TRBD2. Germline V gene sequence: CDR1 SQVTM, CDR2 ANQGSEA. This CDR3 contains 14 residues. The CDR3 DNA reads as TGCAGCGTCGAAGGGCTAGCGGGAGACTACGAGCAGTACTTC. This gives the protein CSVEGLAGDYEQYF.

This clone was observed a single time. V and J are TRBV25-1 and TRBJ2-7; a weak D match, TRBD1 (5 bases). The germline V gene encodes CDR1 MGHDK and CDR2 SYGVNS. The germline V and J ends were trimmed by 5 bases and 3 bases, with 11 bases remaining between them. The CDR3 runs to 13 residues. This CDR3 is CASSPAGFYEQYF. For the CDR3, the DNA is TGTGCCAGCAGTCCCGCAGGGTTCTACGAGCAGTACTTC.

The CDR3 sequence: CASSATRPGRDYGYTF. Here the CDR3 DNA reads TGTGCCAGCAGTGCAACCCGCCCGGGGAGGGACTATGGCTACACCTTC. The V and J genes are TRBV28 and TRBJ1-2; D unresolved. Germline assignment: CDR1 MDHEN and CDR2 SYDVKM. The CDR3 is 16 amino acids. V was cut by 5 bases and J by 3 bases, with 19 bases left in between.

The chain links TRBV5-1 to TRBJ1-4; no clear D. Per the germline V gene, CDR1 is SGHRS and CDR2 is YFSETQ. Trimming removed 1 base at V and 0 bases at J, with 10 bases between. This CDR3 is 16 amino acids long. In DNA, the CDR3 is TGCGCCAGCAGCTTGCAAGACCCTACAACTAATGAAAAACTGTTTTTT. Protein product: CASSLQDPTTNEKLFF.

The gene calls are TRBV5-5 and TRBJ2-3; possibly TRBD1 or TRBD2 for D (6 bases each). Per the germline V gene, CDR1 is SGHKS and CDR2 is YYEKEE (reference sequence). This CDR3 is 19 amino acids long. V gave up 0 bases and J gave up 4 bases, with 24 bases separating them. The CDR3 protein is CASSLVGAGQRLAPDTQYF. CDR3 in DNA: TGTGCCAGCAGCTTGGTAGGTGCCGGACAGCGTCTAGCGCCAGATACGCAGTATTTT.

This chain connects TRBV27 to TRBJ1-1; D perhaps matches TRBD1 (5 bases). Trimming stripped 5 bases from V and 0 bases from J, with 10 bases between. The CDR3 contains 14 residues. Germline lookup yields CDR1 MNHEY and CDR2 SMNVEV (reference sequence). CDR3 sequence: CASSVGPMNTEAFF. The CDR3 DNA follows: TGTGCCAGCAGTGTGGGGCCCATGAACACTGAAGCTTTCTTT.